Shown below are 3 T cell receptor beta chains from a single sample sequenced in a study of blood T cell repertoires in COVID-19. Produced via immunoSEQ multiplex PCR; TCRdb's table is partial and in-frame only. The sample has roughly 52,000 clones, about 83% seen once; the top ten hold roughly 25%. The specimen was peripheral blood. Every receptor here comes from a woman aged 80 or over with acute or convalescent COVID-19.

In the case of this clone: This same CDR3 is encoded by further DNA sequences in the sample. The CDR3 nucleotides read TGTGCCAGCTCATCGGGAACCGAGGATACGCAGTATTTT. It codes for CASSSGTEDTQYF. This chain links TRBV18 with TRBJ2-3, with D possibly matching TRBD2 (5 bases). The germline V and J ends were trimmed by 5 bases and 6 bases, with 12 bases remaining between them. Per the germline V gene, CDR1 is KGHSH and CDR2 is LQKENI. This CDR3 has 13 residues.

J is TRBJ1-5 and V is TRBV27, with 8 bases identical to TRBD1. CDR1 and CDR2 from the germline V gene are MNHEY and SMNVEV (reference sequence). With V trimmed by 3 bases and J by 3 bases, 16 bases remained unmatched. The CDR3 runs 19 residues. CDR3 sequence (DNA): TGTGCCAGCAGTTTGGCGTGGGGACTACAGGGGGAATTCAATCAGCCCCAGCATTTT. Protein: CASSLAWGLQGEFNQPQHF.

CDR3 loop: CASSLGGSEPYEQYF. The DNA of the CDR3 is TGTGCCAGCAGCCTGGGGGGTTCTGAGCCCTACGAGCAGTACTTC. The V call is TRBV11-3, the J call TRBJ2-7, with D possibly TRBD2 on 6 matching bases. V dropped 5 bases and J dropped 2 bases, with 16 bases sitting between them. Looked up from germline, CDR1 is SGHNT and CDR2 is YENEEA. The CDR3 spans 15 residues.